A single sample gave rise to the 4 T cell receptor beta chains below, sequenced in a study of cytomegalovirus exposure and HLA in healthy donors. The table came from immunoSEQ multiplex PCR; TCRdb's copy has only in-frame clones and leaves some out. The sample yields some 85,000 clones, roughly 96% seen once. Sample: PBMCs. These receptors all come from a woman aged 18-29 years in good health and CMV-seronegative.

The chain links TRBV9 to TRBJ2-5, with a weak D call TRBD2 (6 bases). CDR3 size: 15 residues. V was pared by 0 bases and J by 4 bases, with 13 bases between. Germline V lookup: CDR1 SGDLS, CDR2 YYNGEE. The CDR3 DNA follows: TGTGCCAGCAGCGTAGCCACGGGAGCAGGAGAGACCCAGTACTTC. Translating it yields CASSVATGAGETQYF. The variable domain in full, completed from reference TRBV9 and TRBJ2-5, reads DSGVTQTPKHLITATGQRVTLRCSPRSGDLSVYWYQQSLDQGLQFLIQYYNGEERAKGNILERFSAQQFPDLHSELNLSSLELGDSALYFCASSVATGAGETQYFGPGTRLLVL.

This sequence joins TRBV18 and TRBJ1-5, with a possible D match to TRBD1 (6 bases). Germline CDR1 KGHSH, CDR2 LQKENI. The CDR3 spans 14 residues. V gave up 3 bases and J gave up 5 bases, with 11 bases separating them. CDR3 amino acids: CASSPGEGDQPQHF. CDR3 nucleotide sequence: TGTGCCAGCTCACCCGGGGAGGGGGATCAGCCCCAGCATTTT.

The V gene is TRBV6-5, the J gene TRBJ1-2; D is unclear. The CDR3 runs to 12 residues. V was pared by 8 bases and J by 7 bases, with 14 bases between. The germline V gene has CDR1 MNHEY and CDR2 SVGAGI. CDR3 sequence: CASYSVSGGYTF. The DNA for the CDR3 is TGTGCCAGCTATTCGGTTTCAGGTGGCTACACCTTC.

This chain's CDR3 is CATSRDATPNRRVSGYEQYF. CDR3 in DNA: TGTGCCACCAGCAGAGATGCCACACCGAACCGGCGGGTCTCGGGCTACGAGCAGTACTTC. The rearrangement links TRBV15 to TRBJ2-7; tentative D call: TRBD2 (5 bases). This CDR3 has 20 residues. Germline CDR1 is LNHNV and CDR2 is YYDKDF (reference sequence). V was pared by 0 bases and J by 3 bases, with 27 bases between. Supplemented by reference TRBV15 and TRBJ2-7, the full variable domain reads DAMVIQNPRYQVTQFGKPVTLSCSQTLNHNVMYWYQQKSSQAPKLLFHYYDKDFNNEADTPDNFQSRRPNTSFCFLDIRSPGLGDTAMYLCATSRDATPNRRVSGYEQYFGPGTRLTVT.